One and the same sample provided the 4 T cell receptor beta chains below, sequenced in a study of T cell responses to AZD1222 COVID-19 vaccine. The method was immunoSEQ multiplex PCR; TCRdb's version includes in-frame clones alone and lacks a portion of them. This table holds 140,000 to 150,000 clones, 80% to 90% found once. This specimen consisted of peripheral blood, obtained on day 0 of AZD1222 vaccination. These receptors all stem from an adult in good health.

V usage is TRBV18 and J usage is TRBJ1-5, with 7 bases fitting TRBD1. Germline CDR1 is KGHSH and CDR2 is LQKENI. V lost 2 bases and J lost 5; bases outside the gene matches: 15. This CDR3 is built from 18 residues. CDR3 bases: TGTGCCAGCTCACCAAGGGGGCAGGGCTCCTTGGGGGATCAGCCCCAGCATTTT. It specifies CASSPRGQGSLGDQPQHF.

This clone came up a few times. The CDR3 here is CASSQGSLGLARNSPLHF. In DNA form, the CDR3 reads TGCGCCAGCAGCCAAGGGTCCCTGGGGCTTGCGAGGAATTCACCCCTCCACTTT. The rearrangement links TRBV4-1 to TRBJ1-6; perhaps TRBD1 as D (5 bases). Germline CDR1 and CDR2: MGHRA and YSYEKL. The CDR3 runs 18 residues. Deletions cut 1 base from V and 7 bases from J, with 20 bases between.

The genes are TRBV15 and TRBJ2-3; 7 positions match TRBD1. Germline V gene sequence: CDR1 LNHNV, CDR2 YYDKDF (reference sequence). CDR3 length equals 16 residues. V dropped 3 bases and J dropped 0; count of bases not matched to a gene: 6. CDR3 in DNA: TGTGCCACCAGCAGCGGGACAGCCACTAGCACAGATACGCAGTATTTT. Its translation is CATSSGTATSTDTQYF.

This chain joins TRBV2 and TRBJ1-4; D is uncertain. V lost 8 bases and J 7 bases, leaving 11 bases between the germline ends. The CDR3 runs to 12 residues. Germline CDR1 and CDR2: SNHLY and FYNNEI. CDR3 coding DNA: TGTGCCAGCTCTCCTTACGTTGAAAAACTGTTTTTT. This gives the protein CASSPYVEKLFF.